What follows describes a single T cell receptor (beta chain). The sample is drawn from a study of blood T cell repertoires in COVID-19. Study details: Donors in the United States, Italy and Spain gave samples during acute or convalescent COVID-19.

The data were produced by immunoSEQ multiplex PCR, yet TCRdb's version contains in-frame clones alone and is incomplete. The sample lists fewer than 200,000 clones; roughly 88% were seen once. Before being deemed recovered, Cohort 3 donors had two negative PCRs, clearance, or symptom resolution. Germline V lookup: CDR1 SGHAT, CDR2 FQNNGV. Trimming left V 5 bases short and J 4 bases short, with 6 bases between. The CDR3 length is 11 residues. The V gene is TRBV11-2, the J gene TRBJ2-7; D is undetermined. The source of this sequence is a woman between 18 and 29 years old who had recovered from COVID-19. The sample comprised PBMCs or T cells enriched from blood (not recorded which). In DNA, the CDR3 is TGTGCCAGCAGCATCGCGTACGAGCAGTACTTC. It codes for CASSIAYEQYF.